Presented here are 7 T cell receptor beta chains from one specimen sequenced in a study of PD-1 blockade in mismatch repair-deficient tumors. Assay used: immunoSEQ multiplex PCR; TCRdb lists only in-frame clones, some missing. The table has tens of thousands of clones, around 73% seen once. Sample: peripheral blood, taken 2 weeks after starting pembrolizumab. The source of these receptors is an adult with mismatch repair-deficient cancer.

The chain's CDR3 is CASSPGTVSYEQYF. In DNA, the CDR3 is TGTGCCAGTAGTCCAGGGACAGTCAGTTACGAGCAGTACTTC. The chain employs TRBV19 and TRBJ2-7, with TRBD1 matching over 7 bases. This CDR3 region has 14 residues. Germline values: CDR1 LNHDA, CDR2 SQIVND (reference sequence). V gave up 5 bases and J gave up 4 bases; unmatched junction bases: 8.

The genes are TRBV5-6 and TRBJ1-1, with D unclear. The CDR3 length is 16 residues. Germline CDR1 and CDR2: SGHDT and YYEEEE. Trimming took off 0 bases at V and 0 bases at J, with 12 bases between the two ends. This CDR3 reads CASSLASRLLNTEAFF. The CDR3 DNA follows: TGTGCCAGCAGCTTGGCCTCCCGTCTGCTGAACACTGAAGCTTTCTTT. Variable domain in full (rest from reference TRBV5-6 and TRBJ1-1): DAGVTQSPTHLIKTRGQQVTLRCSPKSGHDTVSWYQQALGQGPQFIFQYYEEEERQRGNFPDRFSGHQFPNYSSELNVNALLLGDSALYLCASSLASRLLNTEAFFGQGTRLTVV.

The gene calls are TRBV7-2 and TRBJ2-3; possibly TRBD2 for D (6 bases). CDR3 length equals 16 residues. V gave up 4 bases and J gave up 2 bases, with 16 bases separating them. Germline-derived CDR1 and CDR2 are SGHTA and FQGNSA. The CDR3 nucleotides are TGTGCCAGCAGCTCCATGCGGGGCGGATACACAGATACGCAGTATTTT. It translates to CASSSMRGGYTDTQYF.

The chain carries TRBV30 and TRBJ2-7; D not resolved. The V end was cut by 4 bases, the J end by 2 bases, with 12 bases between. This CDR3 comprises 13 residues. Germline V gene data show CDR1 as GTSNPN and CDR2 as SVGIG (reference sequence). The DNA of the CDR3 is TGTGCCTGGACCCCGGTAGTAACCTACGAGCAGTACTTC. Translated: CAWTPVVTYEQYF.

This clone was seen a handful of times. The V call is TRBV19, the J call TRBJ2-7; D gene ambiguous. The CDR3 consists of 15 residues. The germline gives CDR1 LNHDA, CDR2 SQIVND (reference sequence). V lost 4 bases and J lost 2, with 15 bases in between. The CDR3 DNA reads TGTGCCAGTAGTACCGGCGAGTGGGTAACCTACGAGCAGTACTTC. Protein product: CASSTGEWVTYEQYF.

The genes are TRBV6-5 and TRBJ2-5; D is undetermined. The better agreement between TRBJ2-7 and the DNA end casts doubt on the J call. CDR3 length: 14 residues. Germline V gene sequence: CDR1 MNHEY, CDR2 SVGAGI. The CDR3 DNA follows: TGTGCCAGCAGTTCTCCGTGGGCCCAGTACGAGCAGTACTTC. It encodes CASSSPWAQYEQYF.

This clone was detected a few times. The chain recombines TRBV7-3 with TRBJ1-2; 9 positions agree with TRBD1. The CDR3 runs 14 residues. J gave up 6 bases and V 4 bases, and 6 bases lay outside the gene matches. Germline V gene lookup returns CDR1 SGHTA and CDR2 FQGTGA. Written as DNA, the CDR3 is TGTGCCAGCAGCTCTACAGGGGGCTTAGATGGCTACACCTTC. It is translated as CASSSTGGLDGYTF.